The present TCR beta chain was sequenced within a study of cytomegalovirus exposure and HLA in healthy donors. As concerns this clone: Its antigen remains unidentified.

A multiplex PCR was run with 60 Vbeta primers and 13 Jbeta primers. Under the authors' procedure: The authors later counted approximately 80 million unique TCR beta chains, roughly 11 million of them shared. This table comes from immunoSEQ multiplex PCR, and its TCRdb copy is limited to in-frame clones, with some not included. That table gives V, J and clone size, and the DNA gave D and trimming. The table shows 110,000 to 150,000 clones, with approximately 80% occurring only once. Whole-study results and caveats: An observed cluster of highly shared sequence variants was recorded as a likely sequencing artifact.

CDR3 length: 17 amino acids. Per germline, CDR1 SEHNR and CDR2 FQNEAQ (reference sequence). V lost 4 bases to trimming and J lost 4 bases; unmatched junction nucleotides: 14. This TCR derives from a woman aged 18 to 35 in good health and CMV-seropositive. The sample comprised PBMCs. The chain recombines TRBV7-9 with TRBJ2-7; 9 positions agree with TRBD1. The CDR3 loop reads CASSSLALGQGTYEQYF. CDR3 DNA sequence: TGTGCCAGCAGCTCCCTAGCCTTAGGACAGGGGACATACGAGCAGTACTTC.